This TCR beta chain was profiled in a study of cytomegalovirus exposure and HLA in healthy donors. 13 Jbeta primers and 60 Vbeta primers were used for the PCR. Sequencing used immunoSEQ multiplex PCR; TCRdb keeps in-frame clones, though not all of them. This table has approximately 130,000 clones, around 70% appearing once. Comment on this clone: The antigen is undetermined.

Regarding the study as a whole: Analyzed later, association rates of TCRs varied across HLA loci, with DRB1 most and HLA-C fewest. Presence/absence results assume similar sequencing depth per donor, which may not hold. Rare TCR sequences predominated, though certain public TCRs were found in many donors. Earlier findings revealed that most TCR beta V segments proved productive either about 87% or about 30% of the time.

This CDR3 has 14 amino acids. Germline values: CDR1 SGHRS, CDR2 YFSETQ. The V gene end was trimmed by 4 bases and the J gene end by 5 bases; junction bases not matched to a gene: 3. The sample was PBMCs. The J gene is TRBJ1-4, the V gene TRBV5-1; 9 bases fit TRBD1. The source of this sequence is a human donor in good health. DNA for the CDR3: TGCGCCAGCAGCCCACAGGGGGCGAATGAAAAACTGTTTTTT. It codes for CASSPQGANEKLFF.